Given below is one T cell receptor (beta chain) in context. The sample is drawn from a study of T cell changes during pregnancy in multiple sclerosis. CDR3 size: 15 residues. Germline V gene data show CDR1 as MDHEN and CDR2 as SYDVKM. J was trimmed by 5 bases and V by 5 bases; bases with no gene match: 7. This table comes from immunoSEQ multiplex PCR, and its TCRdb copy is limited to in-frame clones, with some not included. The repertoire holds 56,000 or so clones, with around 89% as singletons. V gene TRBV28 combines with J gene TRBJ1-5, with 9 bases fitting TRBD1. The TCR originated in a female donor with multiple sclerosis, enrolled in a pregnancy study. This specimen was peripheral blood, taken after pregnancy. The CDR3 DNA reads as TGTGCCAGCAGTGTACTCACAGGGGGCTATCAGCCCCAGCATTTT. Translated: CASSVLTGGYQPQHF.